The next 22 T cell receptor beta chains were all read from a single sample in a study of Tregs in tolerant kidney transplant recipients. No antigens are known for them. Only in-frame clones appear in the TCRdb table, and some are missing; sequencing was by immunoSEQ multiplex PCR. The data hold about 44,000 clones, with about 95% observed a single time. Sequencing input: Tregs from blood cultured with allogeneic cells. These receptors were obtained from a human donor in good health.

The chain is built from TRBV29-1 and TRBJ2-2, with unresolved D. The CDR3 runs 13 residues. The V and J ends lost 3 bases and 6 bases respectively, with 11 bases between them. CDR1 and CDR2 (germline): SQVTM, ANQGSEA. CDR3 in DNA: TGCAGCGTTGAGGGGAAGTTCTCCGGGGAGCTGTTTTTT. Amino acids: CSVEGKFSGELFF.

V is TRBV5-5 and J is TRBJ1-1; 9 nucleotides align to TRBD1. Germline-derived CDR1 and CDR2 are SGHKS and YYEKEE (reference sequence). This CDR3 comprises 14 residues. V lost 4 bases, J lost 4 bases, and 5 bases stayed unmatched. CDR3 DNA sequence: TGTGCCAGCAGCCTACGACAGGGGGGCACTGAAGCTTTCTTT. It yields the protein CASSLRQGGTEAFF.

The CDR3 nucleotides are TGTGCCAGCAACCAGGGTATGGACACCGGGGAGCTGTTTTTT. Translated: CASNQGMDTGELFF. This chain links TRBV7-9 with TRBJ2-2, with a possible D match to TRBD1 (5 bases). The CDR3 is 14 amino acids. V was cut by 7 bases and J by 3 bases, with 12 bases left in between. Germline V gene lookup returns CDR1 SEHNR and CDR2 FQNEAQ (reference sequence).

The chain is built from TRBV9 and TRBJ2-3, with 9 bases lining up with TRBD1. From germline, CDR1 is SGDLS and CDR2 YYNGEE. The CDR3 is 15 amino acids. Germline trimming cut 4 bases from V and 6 bases from J; bases unmatched to any gene: 9. The CDR3 nucleotides read TGTGCCAGCAGCCTCGGGGGACAGGGATACGATACGCAGTATTTT. Its translation is CASSLGGQGYDTQYF.

The chain combines TRBV6-1 with TRBJ1-5; possibly TRBD1 for D (6 bases). Trimming pared 6 bases from V and 0 bases from J, leaving 9 bases between. CDR1 MNHNS and CDR2 SASEGT come from the germline V gene. The CDR3 is made up of 14 amino acids. The CDR3 loop is CASSYRDSNQPQHF. The CDR3 nucleotides are TGTGCCAGCAGCTACAGGGATAGCAATCAGCCCCAGCATTTT.

Notes on this clone: This same CDR3 is encoded by further DNA sequences in the sample. The genes are TRBV19 and TRBJ2-7, with 7 bases aligning to TRBD2. Germline CDR1 reads LNHDA; CDR2 reads SQIVND (reference sequence). This CDR3 is 14 amino acids long. J gave up 0 bases and V 3 bases, and 2 bases lay outside the gene matches. The DNA for the CDR3 is TGTGCCAGTAGTATCGGGGGGTCCTCCTACGAGCAGTACTTC. Its translation: CASSIGGSSYEQYF.

The rearrangement links TRBV7-8 to TRBJ1-3; D might be TRBD1 (5 bases). CDR3 length: 15 amino acids. V was trimmed by 2 bases and J by 0 bases, leaving 8 bases between them. CDR1 and CDR2 (germline): SGHVS, FQNEAQ. The DNA for the CDR3 is TGTGCCAGCAGCTTAAGGGGTCTCTCTGGAAACACCATATATTTT. This gives the protein CASSLRGLSGNTIYF.

V usage is TRBV5-1 and J usage is TRBJ2-3; D unclear. There are 12 residues in the CDR3. Deletions cut 0 bases from V and 5 bases from J, with 4 bases between. The germline V gene encodes CDR1 SGHRS and CDR2 YFSETQ. In DNA form, the CDR3 reads TGCGCCAGCAGCTTGGAAGTAGATACGCAGTATTTT. Translation gives CASSLEVDTQYF.

The sample holds one count of this clone. The V call is TRBV7-6, the J call TRBJ2-1, with TRBD2 matching over 7 bases. Losses at the gene ends were 1 base for V and 8 bases for J; bases not matched to a gene: 5. Germline V gives CDR1 SGHVS, CDR2 FNYEAQ. CDR3 length equals 14 residues. The CDR3 here is CASSLGPLAHEQFF. CDR3 sequence (DNA): TGTGCCAGCAGCTTAGGCCCACTAGCGCATGAGCAGTTCTTC.

The chain joins TRBV30 to TRBJ2-7; either TRBD1 or TRBD2 may supply D (5 bases each). CDR1 GTSNPN and CDR2 SVGIG come from the germline V gene (reference sequence). Deletions cut 1 base from V and 3 bases from J, with 16 bases between. The CDR3 is 15 residues long. The CDR3: CAWSAWVPGRYEQYF. CDR3 bases: TGTGCCTGGAGTGCATGGGTCCCGGGACGCTACGAGCAGTACTTC.

The chain uses TRBV27 and TRBJ2-1, with TRBD2 matching over 10 bases. Germline loops: CDR1 MNHEY, CDR2 SMNVEV (reference sequence). V trimming: 3 bases; J trimming: 7 bases; junction bases outside the gene matches: 6. CDR3 size: 15 residues. CDR3 in amino acids: CASSFSGRGLNEQFF. The CDR3 nucleotides read TGTGCCAGCAGTTTCAGCGGGAGGGGGTTAAATGAGCAGTTCTTC.

This clone was observed a single time. The chain uses TRBV27 and TRBJ1-2, with 7 bases that match TRBD1. CDR3 length: 14 residues. The V and J ends lost 5 bases and 4 bases, in that order; junction bases with no gene match: 7. Germline V gives CDR1 MNHEY, CDR2 SMNVEV (reference sequence). In DNA, the CDR3 is TGTGCCAGCAGTATGAGACAGGGCCTCTATGGCTACACCTTC. Its protein is CASSMRQGLYGYTF.

The J gene is TRBJ1-1, the V gene TRBV28; D remains unclear. Trimming shortened V by 3 bases and J by 1 base, and 9 bases separated the two germline ends. Germline V gene sequence: CDR1 MDHEN, CDR2 SYDVKM. The CDR3 loop spans 14 amino acids. CDR3 nucleotide sequence: TGTGCCAGCAGTTTCCCTATCTGGAACACTGAAGCTTTCTTT. This sequence encodes CASSFPIWNTEAFF.

This clone was picked up one time. V is TRBV5-1 and J is TRBJ2-7; 9 bases match TRBD2. Germline V CDR1 and CDR2: SGHRS, YFSETQ. The trim removed 1 base at V and 3 bases at J, leaving 5 bases unmatched. CDR3 length equals 15 residues. The CDR3 spells CASSLLRGGNYEQYF. CDR3 nucleotide sequence: TGCGCCAGCAGCTTGTTGCGGGGGGGAAACTACGAGCAGTACTTC.

The rearrangement links TRBV5-1 to TRBJ1-1, with TRBD1 matching 9 bases. The CDR3 runs to 14 residues. V lost 5 bases to trimming and J lost 3 bases; unmatched junction nucleotides: 5. The germline CDR1 and CDR2 sequences are SGHRS and YFSETQ. CDR3 sequence: CASSWTGVYTEAFF. In DNA form, the CDR3 reads TGCGCCAGCAGTTGGACAGGGGTATACACTGAAGCTTTCTTT.

The chain combines TRBV7-2 with TRBJ1-2; D gene ambiguous. Germline loops: CDR1 SGHTA, CDR2 FQGNSA. Trimming shortened V by 1 base and J by 8 bases, and 20 bases separated the two germline ends. This CDR3 is built from 16 residues. CDR3 region: CASSLGIGQNRRGYTF. The CDR3 region has the DNA TGTGCCAGCAGCTTAGGTATTGGTCAGAACCGCCGAGGCTACACCTTC.

V usage is TRBV7-9 and J usage is TRBJ1-2, with D hard to call. Looked up from germline, CDR1 is SEHNR and CDR2 is FQNEAQ (reference sequence). Trimming shortened V by 0 bases and J by 4 bases, and 3 bases separated the two germline ends. This CDR3 comprises 12 residues. The CDR3 spells CASSLAGYGYTF. DNA of the CDR3: TGTGCCAGCAGCTTAGCTGGCTATGGCTACACCTTC.

This clone was seen a single time. This rearrangement joins TRBV25-1 to TRBJ2-7, with TRBD2 identical over 7 bases. The CDR3 is 14 residues long. V lost 6 bases, J lost 3 bases, and 8 bases stayed unmatched. CDR1 and CDR2 from the germline V gene are MGHDK and SYGVNS. The DNA of the CDR3 is TGTGCCAGCAGGGAAAGCGGGATCAACTACGAGCAGTACTTC. Translated: CASRESGINYEQYF.

The gene calls are TRBV7-9 and TRBJ2-5; 15 nucleotides match TRBD2. Trimming took 0 bases from V and 6 from J; bases not matched to a gene: 5. The CDR3 is 17 amino acids. The germline gives CDR1 SEHNR, CDR2 FQNEAQ (reference sequence). The CDR3 coding sequence is TGTGCCAGCAGCTTAGCGTGGACTAGCGGGGGGGCGAAGACCCAGTACTTC. This gives the protein CASSLAWTSGGAKTQYF.

The V and J genes are TRBV4-1 and TRBJ2-3; D is perhaps TRBD2 (6 bases). This CDR3 comprises 14 residues. Looked up from germline, CDR1 is MGHRA and CDR2 is YSYEKL. The germline V and J ends were trimmed by 3 bases and 2 bases, with 9 bases remaining between them. This CDR3 is CASSHRGNTDTQYF. CDR3 nucleotides: TGCGCCAGCAGCCACCGCGGGAACACAGATACGCAGTATTTT.

J is TRBJ1-5 and V is TRBV27, with D unclear. V lost 2 bases and J 5 bases, leaving 7 bases between the germline ends. The CDR3 has 13 residues. CDR1 and CDR2 (germline): MNHEY, SMNVEV (reference sequence). CDR3 loop: CASSLVWDQPQHF. The CDR3 nucleotides read TGTGCCAGCAGTTTAGTCTGGGATCAGCCCCAGCATTTT.

V gene TRBV6-5 combines with J gene TRBJ1-1; D is unresolved. V was trimmed by 2 bases and J by 1 base, leaving 8 bases between them. Germline V gives CDR1 MNHEY, CDR2 SVGAGI. The CDR3 runs to 14 residues. CDR3 bases: TGTGCCAGCAGTTACAGCGGCAAGAACACTGAAGCTTTCTTT. It is translated as CASSYSGKNTEAFF.